A selection of T cell receptor beta chains follows, all from one sample in a study of CD8+ T cells in alopecia areata. Profiled with immunoSEQ multiplex PCR; TCRdb holds only in-frame clones, not every one. The repertoire holds about 140,000 clones, with around three fifths as singletons. The sample here was CD4+ T cells sorted from blood, taken at week 0. These receptor sequences come from a human donor with alopecia areata. The CDR3 runs from the conserved cysteine through the conserved F or W. The order of the fields is V gene, D gene, clone size, J gene, CDR3 DNA, CDR3 protein. A D gene is named only where the DNA matches it firmly. The listing skips clone size in some rows; elsewhere it reads once, few, many or a size class.

>TRBV6-1|.|.|TRBJ1-1
TGTGCCAGCAGTGAAGCGAGGGGGGGCTTGAACACTGAAGCTTTCTTT
CASSEARGGLNTEAFF
>TRBV7-3|.|.|TRBJ1-1
TGTGCCAGCAGCTTAACCCGGGGATCGTGGACTGAAGCTTTCTTT
CASSLTRGSWTEAFF
>TRBV29-1|.|.|TRBJ1-2
TGCAGCGTTGCCAGAGAAACAAACTATGGCTACACCTTC
CSVARETNYGYTF
>TRBV9|.|.|TRBJ1-2
TGTGCCAGCACCCCCGAACTGTACTATGGCTACACCTTC
CASTPELYYGYTF
>TRBV29-1|TRBD1|few|TRBJ1-2
TGCAGCGGTGACCGGACAGGGGCCCCTAACTATGGCTACACCTTC
CSGDRTGAPNYGYTF
>TRBV7-2|TRBD2|.|TRBJ2-1
TGTGCCAGCAGCTTAGTTCCTAGCGGGGGGACCCTATACAATGAGCAGTTCTTC
CASSLVPSGGTLYNEQFF
>TRBV9|.|.|TRBJ1-2
TGTGCCAGCAGCGTGGCGAATGGCTACACCTTC
CASSVANGYTF
>TRBV7-2|.|.|TRBJ2-1
TGTGCCAGCAGCTTAGCGAATGAGCAGTTCTTC
CASSLANEQFF
>TRBV5-1|TRBD1|.|TRBJ1-6
TGCGCCAGCAGCAGACTCGGACAGGGGAATAATTCACCCCTCCACTTT
CASSRLGQGNNSPLHF
>TRBV7-8|TRBD1|.|TRBJ1-5
TGTGCCAGCAGCTTAGCCCGGACAGGCCTCCGGCCCCAGCATTTT
CASSLARTGLRPQHF
>TRBV29-1|TRBD1|.|TRBJ2-1
TGCAGCGTTGAAGGAAAGGCCGGGACAGGACATCGGGAGCAGTTCTTC
CSVEGKAGTGHREQFF
>TRBV25-1|TRBD1|.|TRBJ2-5
TGTGCCAGCTCGTTGACAGGGAGTGGAGAGACCCAGTACTTC
CASSLTGSGETQYF
>TRBV30|.|.|TRBJ1-1
TGTGCCTGGAGTGTACGTCAGGCGTCTGAAGCTTTCTTT
CAWSVRQASEAFF
>TRBV6-5|.|.|TRBJ1-6
TGTGCCAGCAGTTATCAAGATACGAATTCACCCCTCCACTTT
CASSYQDTNSPLHF
>TRBV30|.|.|TRBJ2-3
TGTGCCTGGAGTGAAGACAGAGCAGATACGCAGTATTTT
CAWSEDRADTQYF
>TRBV5-6|.|few|TRBJ1-6
TGTGCCAGCAGCTGGAGTCGTAATCCGGCTAATTCACCCCTCCACTTT
CASSWSRNPANSPLHF
>TRBV13|.|.|TRBJ1-1
TGTGCCAGCAGCGCGAGACGGGGGGCAAAAGCTTTCTTT
CASSARRGAKAFF
>TRBV30|.|.|TRBJ1-5
TGTGCCTGGAGCGCGGGCCGGAGCAATCAGCCCCAGCATTTT
CAWSAGRSNQPQHF
>TRBV6-5|.|.|TRBJ2-7
TGTGCCAGCAGAGAAGAAAGCGGGTCCTACGAGCAGTACTTC
CASREESGSYEQYF
>TRBV4-2|.|.|TRBJ1-2
TGTGCCAGCAGCCAAGTTGGTGAGGGTAGCTATGGCTACACCTTC
CASSQVGEGSYGYTF
>TRBV4-1|TRBD1|few|TRBJ2-7
TGCGCCAGCAGCCCGCGGACAGGGGTATACGAGCAGTACTTC
CASSPRTGVYEQYF
>TRBV25-1|.|few|TRBJ2-5
TGTGCCAGCAGTGACAGTAGACACGGGGGCGAGACCCAGTACTTC
CASSDSRHGGETQYF
>TRBV29-1|.|few|TRBJ2-6
TGCAGCGTCCGCGACGGCTCTGGGGCCAACGTCCTGACTTTC
CSVRDGSGANVLTF
>TRBV5-4|TRBD1|.|TRBJ1-1
TGTGCCAGCAGCCAAGAGGGACAGGGACGGACTGAAGCTTTCTTT
CASSQEGQGRTEAFF
>TRBV30|.|.|TRBJ1-1
TGTGCCTGGAGTGTAGGGGGTACTAAAGCTTTCTTT
CAWSVGGTKAFF
>TRBV6-1|.|few|TRBJ1-2
TGTGCCAGCAGTGAAAGGGCAGCAAGTGGCTACACCTTC
CASSERAASGYTF
>TRBV10-3|.|.|TRBJ1-1
TGTGCCATCAGTGAATTATCAGGGAACACTGAAGCTTTCTTT
CAISELSGNTEAFF
>TRBV30|.|.|TRBJ1-2
TGTGCTTGGGCGGCGACACCGACTAACTATGGCTACACCTTC
CAWAATPTNYGYTF
>TRBV19|.|few|TRBJ2-7
TGTGCCAGCGGACTGGGTTACGAGCAGTACTTC
CASGLGYEQYF
>TRBV5-4|.|few|TRBJ2-5
TGTGCCAGCAGATCAGACAGAGATCTGTACCAAGAGACCCAGTACTTC
CASRSDRDLYQETQYF
>TRBV10-3|.|few|TRBJ2-3
TGTGCCATCAGTGACGAGGGTGGTAGGACAGATACGCAGTATTTT
CAISDEGGRTDTQYF
>TRBV29-1|TRBD2|few|TRBJ2-1
TGCAGCGTTGAAGTGCGGGGGGGTACTTACAATGAGCAGTTCTTC
CSVEVRGGTYNEQFF
>TRBV7-9|TRBD1|few|TRBJ1-5
TGTGCCAGCAGCCTTGACAGGGCTCAGCCCCAGCATTTT
CASSLDRAQPQHF
>TRBV30|.|.|TRBJ1-5
TGTGCCTGGAGTGACGGGGGCAATCAGCCCCAGCATTTT
CAWSDGGNQPQHF
>TRBV10-2|TRBD2|.|TRBJ2-1
TGCGCCAGCAGTGAGCGGCCAGCGGGGGGGGATAGTACCAATGAGCAGTTCTTC
CASSERPAGGDSTNEQFF
>TRBV23-1|.|.|TRBJ1-2
TGCGCCAGCAGTCAATCGTACGGGGACAACTATGGCTACACCTTC
CASSQSYGDNYGYTF
>TRBV28|TRBD1|once|TRBJ2-1
TGTGCCAGCAGTCTAAGGGACAGGGGGGACAATGAGCAGTTCTTC
CASSLRDRGDNEQFF
>TRBV7-9|TRBD1|.|TRBJ1-6
TGTGCCAGCAGCACAGGGGACAGGGTAGGGTCACCCCTCCACTTT
CASSTGDRVGSPLHF
>TRBV29-1|TRBD2|few|TRBJ2-4
TGCAGCGTTGTAGAGGGAGGGGCCAAAAACATTCAGTACTTC
CSVVEGGAKNIQYF
>TRBV29-1|TRBD1|.|TRBJ1-1
TGCAGCGTCGTGACCCAGGGGGCTGACACTGAAGCTTTCTTT
CSVVTQGADTEAFF
>TRBV5-1|.|few|TRBJ2-5
TGCGCCAGCAGCGGTGGCCGCCAAGAGACCCAGTACTTC
CASSGGRQETQYF
>TRBV29-1|.|.|TRBJ2-5
TGCAGCTGGGGGCAAGAGACCCAGTACTTC
CSWGQETQYF
>TRBV6-6|.|.|TRBJ1-5
TGTGCCGTACAGGGTTCGGGCAATCAGCCCCAGCATTTT
CAVQGSGNQPQHF
>TRBV4-3|.|.|TRBJ1-4
TGCGCCAGCAGCCCCTCAAGGGGATTTAATGAAAAACTGTTTTTT
CASSPSRGFNEKLFF
>TRBV9|TRBD2|.|TRBJ2-7
TGTGCCAGCAGCCCCGGGACTAGCGGGTACTCCTACGAGCAGTACTTC
CASSPGTSGYSYEQYF
>TRBV29-1|TRBD2|.|TRBJ2-1
TGCAGCGTTGATCTACTAGCGGGGCGAAATGAGCAGTTCTTC
CSVDLLAGRNEQFF
>TRBV6-5|.|.|TRBJ2-7
TGTGCCAGCCCAGATGGGACTTTACTCTCCTACGAGCAGTACTTC
CASPDGTLLSYEQYF
>TRBV4-3|.|few|TRBJ2-5
TGCGCCAGCAGCCAAGACAGACAAGAGACCCAGTACTTC
CASSQDRQETQYF
>TRBV29-1|.|.|TRBJ1-4
TGCAGCGTTGCACTTACTGGGGAAAAACTGTTTTTT
CSVALTGEKLFF
>TRBV25-1|.|.|TRBJ2-7
TGTGCCAGCAGTGAATATCCGGGACCAAATTACGAGCAGTACTTC
CASSEYPGPNYEQYF
>TRBV12-5|TRBD2|few|TRBJ2-3
TGTGCTAGTGTCGCCTGGGAGGGAGATACGCAGTATTTT
CASVAWEGDTQYF
>TRBV30|.|few|TRBJ1-5
TGTGCCTGGAGTGTTGTCACGGGGGGCGGGCCCCAGCATTTT
CAWSVVTGGGPQHF
>TRBV2|.|.|TRBJ1-5
TGTGCCAGCAGAGATTCCCAGGGGATCGGCAATCAGCCCCAGCATTTT
CASRDSQGIGNQPQHF
>TRBV18|.|.|TRBJ1-1
TGTGCCAGCTCACCACCAGGGACTACTGAAGCTTTCTTT
CASSPPGTTEAFF
>TRBV4-1|TRBD1|.|TRBJ2-7
TGCGCCAGCAGCCCGGGACAGGGTCCTGGAATAGAGCAGTACTTC
CASSPGQGPGIEQYF
>TRBV6-5|.|.|TRBJ1-6
TGTGCCAGCAGTTACAGGTGGGGACGGGGTAATTCACCCCTCCACTTT
CASSYRWGRGNSPLHF
>TRBV4-2|.|.|TRBJ1-1
TGTGCCAGCAGCCAAGATCGCGGGGGGAAAGCTTTCTTT
CASSQDRGGKAFF
>TRBV30|.|.|TRBJ1-1
TGTGCCTGGAGTGGGCAGGCGAACACTGAAGCTTTCTTT
CAWSGQANTEAFF
>TRBV18|TRBD1|.|TRBJ1-2
TGTGCCAGCTCATCGAACAGGGGGCGAGTAGAGGGCTACACCTTC
CASSSNRGRVEGYTF